This TCR beta chain was sequenced for a study of CD8 T cells in ankylosing spondylitis. Overall study findings and caveats: There was reportedly significant enrichment of clones that were disease-linked in matched ankylosing spondylitis synovial fluid.

Quantitative molecular-barcoded 5'-RACE generated the TCR beta libraries. MiXCR, run by TCRdb on the 5' RACE reads, gives a single entry per CDR3 protein. The data show 250,000 to 350,000 distinct CDR3 sequences, 15% to 25% seen once. This clonotype occurred a few times. Its matching antigen is unknown. The V gene's germline CDR1 is MDHEN and CDR2 SYDVKM. CDR3 length: 15 residues. V lost 1 base to trimming and J lost 1 base, with 9 bases between them. Sequencing input: blood, either unsorted or a sorted T cell fraction (not recorded which). The TCR originated in a male donor with ankylosing spondylitis or in good health (not recorded which). V usage is TRBV28 and J usage is TRBJ2-3; possibly TRBD1 or TRBD2 for D (5 bases each). The CDR3 here is CASSLFGGGTDTQYF. Here the CDR3 DNA reads TGTGCCAGCAGTTTATTTGGGGGAGGCACAGATACGCAGTATTTT.